Listed below are T cell receptor beta chains from one sample, sequenced in a study of OX40 agonist ivuxolimab in advanced cancers. The repertoire was sequenced with immunoSEQ multiplex PCR; TCRdb's copy has only in-frame clones and lacks some. The top ten clones hold roughly 8.9% of a sample with roughly 87,000 clones, less than 95% of them seen once. Source: CD4+ or CD8+ T cells sorted from blood, taken in a trial of the OX40 agonist ivuxolimab. These receptors were obtained from an adult with an advanced solid tumor such as melanoma, head and neck, liver or kidney cancer. Each CDR3 is given with its conserved first and last residue. The order of the fields is D gene, V gene, J gene, clone size, CDR3 DNA, CDR3 protein. A D gene is named only where the DNA matches it firmly. Clone size, where shown, is once, few, many, or a class for clones that have expanded.

>.|TRBV30|TRBJ2-3|.
TGTGCCTGGAGTCAGTTCTGGACAGATACGCAGTATTTT
CAWSQFWTDTQYF
>.|TRBV30|TRBJ1-2|.
TGTGCCTGGGCCGGGATGCCTTACTATGGCTACACCTTC
CAWAGMPYYGYTF
>TRBD1|TRBV30|TRBJ2-3|.
TGTGCCTGGATGGGACAGGGTATTAATCAGCCCCAGTATTTT
CAWMGQGINQPQYF
>TRBD1|TRBV28|TRBJ1-5|.
TGTGCCAGCAGACCCCAGGGGGTCCGAAATCAGCCCCAGCATTTT
CASRPQGVRNQPQHF
>.|TRBV29-1|TRBJ2-5|.
TGCAGCGTTGGGGGGGTTGGGACCCAGTACTTC
CSVGGVGTQYF
>.|TRBV5-5|TRBJ1-2|.
TGTGCCAGCAGCCTTTGGACAGCTCTCAACCCCAACTATGGCTACACCTTC
CASSLWTALNPNYGYTF
>TRBD1|TRBV5-1|TRBJ2-7|.
TGCGCCAGCAGCTCGGGACAGGGGAGCGACGAGCAGTACTTC
CASSSGQGSDEQYF
>.|TRBV28|TRBJ1-2|.
TGTGCCAGCAGTTTCCAGATATTCTATGGCTACACCTTC
CASSFQIFYGYTF
>.|TRBV5-1|TRBJ1-1|.
TGCGCCAGCAGCCCAGGGGTCCTGGGGGCTGAAGCTTTCTTT
CASSPGVLGAEAFF
>.|TRBV27|TRBJ1-3|.
TGTGCCAGCAGTTTGGAATTCGGTAACACCATATATTTT
CASSLEFGNTIYF
>.|TRBV28|TRBJ2-1|.
TGTGCCAGCAGTTTGGATATACTAAGGTACGACTCCTACAATGAGCAGTTCTTC
CASSLDILRYDSYNEQFF
>.|TRBV20-1|TRBJ1-1|many
TGCAGTGCTAGAGAGTACACTGAAGCTTTCTTT
CSAREYTEAFF
>TRBD2|TRBV7-8|TRBJ2-1|.
TGTGCCAGCAGCTTAGCACTAGCGGGAGCACTTCGGCAGGAGCAGTTCTTC
CASSLALAGALRQEQFF
>.|TRBV28|TRBJ2-3|.
TGTGCCAGCAGTGTTCAGCCGATAGATACGCAGTATTTT
CASSVQPIDTQYF
>.|TRBV6-5|TRBJ2-2|.
TGTGCCAGCAGTTATTCCGGCACCGGGGAGCTGTTTTTT
CASSYSGTGELFF
>TRBD1|TRBV28|TRBJ2-7|.
TGTGCCAGCAGTTTAATTAGGGGGCAATACGAGCAGTACTTC
CASSLIRGQYEQYF
>TRBD1|TRBV9|TRBJ2-5|.
TGTGCCAGCAGCGCAGGACAGGGAGGTTATGAGACCCAGTACTTC
CASSAGQGGYETQYF
>TRBD2|TRBV7-6|TRBJ2-7|once
TGTGCCAGCAGCTTAATAGCGGGGGAGCAGTACTTC
CASSLIAGEQYF
>.|TRBV30|TRBJ2-1|.
TGTGCCTGGAGCTTTGCTAGCTTCGATGAGCAGTTCTTC
CAWSFASFDEQFF
>.|TRBV9|TRBJ1-2|.
TGTGCCAGCAGCCCGGTCGCTAATACCCACTATGGCTACACCTTC
CASSPVANTHYGYTF
>.|TRBV5-1|TRBJ2-2|.
TGCGCCAGCAGCTTGGTCGGGCTGGTCGGGGAGCTGTTTTTT
CASSLVGLVGELFF
>.|TRBV2|TRBJ1-1|.
TGTGCCAGCAGGGGGCGCGGTCGGACTGAAGCTTTCTTT
CASRGRGRTEAFF
>TRBD2|TRBV2|TRBJ2-1|.
TGTGCCTCGCGGGTAGCGGGGGGGCGTAATGAGCAGTTCTTC
CASRVAGGRNEQFF
>.|TRBV6-5|TRBJ2-1|.
TGTGCCAGCAGTCGTAGGTTATCCTACAATGAGCAGTTCTTC
CASSRRLSYNEQFF
>TRBD2|TRBV7-8|TRBJ2-4|.
TGTGCCAGCAGCGAAGCGGGGATGGCTCCTATTCAGTACTTC
CASSEAGMAPIQYF
>TRBD1|TRBV5-8|TRBJ1-2|.
TGTGCCAGCAGCTTGAACAGGGACAGCTACGGCGGGGGCTACACCTTC
CASSLNRDSYGGGYTF
>TRBD2|TRBV9|TRBJ2-3|.
TGTGCCAGCAGCGGGACTAGCGGGGTTCTTACAGATACGCAGTATTTT
CASSGTSGVLTDTQYF
>.|TRBV7-9|TRBJ1-1|.
TGTGCCAGCAGAAAGGCAGGCACTGAAGCTTTCTTT
CASRKAGTEAFF
>TRBD2|TRBV15|TRBJ2-3|once
TGTGCCACCAGCGGAGGACTAGCGGGACTGCCGAGGCAGTATTTT
CATSGGLAGLPRQYF
>.|TRBV30|TRBJ2-2|once
TGTGCCTGGAGTGCCCTGGGCGCCGGGGAGCTGTTTTTT
CAWSALGAGELFF
>.|TRBV27|TRBJ2-3|.
TGTGCCAGCAGTTTAGCTTTAACAGATACGCAGTATTTT
CASSLALTDTQYF
>TRBD1|TRBV30|TRBJ2-1|.
TGTGCCTGGAGTGAGACAGGGGACGAGCAGTTCTTC
CAWSETGDEQFF
>.|TRBV4-1|TRBJ2-4|.
TGCGCCAGCAGCCAAGATCTGGGGGGCCGGGCCAAAAACATTCAGTACTTC
CASSQDLGGRAKNIQYF
>.|TRBV6-5|TRBJ1-1|few
TGTGCCACCAGAGGGGTTGGGACTGAAGCTTTCTTT
CATRGVGTEAFF
>.|TRBV30|TRBJ2-3|.
TGTGCCTGGAGTGTAATGGCAGATACGCAGTATTTT
CAWSVMADTQYF
>.|TRBV4-3|TRBJ2-1|.
TGCGCCAGCAGACCGGACAAAAACTCCTACAATGAGCAGTTCTTC
CASRPDKNSYNEQFF
>.|TRBV9|TRBJ2-1|.
TGTGCCAGCAGCATAGCTGGCGGCGTGCAGTTCTTC
CASSIAGGVQFF
>TRBD1|TRBV4-1|TRBJ2-2|.
TGCGCCAGCAGCCAGTCCGGGACAGGGGTTACCGGGGAGCTGTTTTTT
CASSQSGTGVTGELFF
>TRBD1|TRBV29-1|TRBJ1-3|once
TGCAGCGTTTCAGGGGGCTTGTCTGGAAACACCATATATTTT
CSVSGGLSGNTIYF
>TRBD2|TRBV19|TRBJ2-3|.
TGTGCCAGTAGTTCTCGGACTAGCGTTTCAACAGATACGCAGTATTTT
CASSSRTSVSTDTQYF
>.|TRBV7-2|TRBJ2-7|.
TGTGCCAGCAGCTTAGCGGGGGCCAGAGGCTACGAGCAGTACTTC
CASSLAGARGYEQYF
>.|TRBV25-1|TRBJ2-5|.
TGTGCCAGCAGTCCTGGAGGGAAAGAGACCCAGTACTTC
CASSPGGKETQYF
>.|TRBV28|TRBJ1-1|.
TGTGCCAGCAGCCCCCGGGGGGGCAGGGCTGAAGCTTTCTTT
CASSPRGGRAEAFF
>TRBD1|TRBV19|TRBJ1-2|.
TGTGCCAGTAGTACGGGACAGGTGAGGGGCTACACCTTC
CASSTGQVRGYTF
>TRBD1|TRBV28|TRBJ1-1|.
TGTGCCAGCAGTCGACAGGGGAAGAACACTGAAGCTTTCTTT
CASSRQGKNTEAFF
>.|TRBV28|TRBJ1-1|.
TGTGCCAGCAGTTTTTCGGGGAACACTGAAGCTTTCTTT
CASSFSGNTEAFF
>.|TRBV11-3|TRBJ1-1|.
TGTGCCAGCAGCTTAGGGGGAGAAGCTTTCTTT
CASSLGGEAFF
>.|TRBV7-8|TRBJ1-2|.
TGTGCCAGCAGCCCGCTCTTAGGACAGATGTATGGCTACACCTTC
CASSPLLGQMYGYTF
>TRBD2|TRBV6-5|TRBJ2-1|once
TGTGCCAGCAGTTACCAAGTGACTAGCGATGAGCAGTTCTTC
CASSYQVTSDEQFF
>TRBD2|TRBV30|TRBJ2-1|.
TGTGCCTGGAGTGGGCTAGCGGGGTACAATGAGCAGTTCTTC
CAWSGLAGYNEQFF
>.|TRBV5-5|TRBJ1-5|.
TGTGCCAGCAGCTGGGCAGAAAGCAATCAGCCCCAGCATTTT
CASSWAESNQPQHF
>.|TRBV9|TRBJ2-3|.
TGTGCCAGCAGCTTCGGACCCCCGGGACCACATGATACGCAGTATTTT
CASSFGPPGPHDTQYF
>.|TRBV28|TRBJ1-1|.
TGTGCCAGCGTAGCGCGGGGCCCCACTGAAGCTTTCTTT
CASVARGPTEAFF
>.|TRBV6-6|TRBJ2-3|.
TGTGCCAGCACCCACAGGGCAGATACGCAGTATTTT
CASTHRADTQYF
>.|TRBV4-3|TRBJ1-1|.
TGCGCCAGCAGCCAAGATCTGGCCACCCGCGGGAACACTGAAGCTTTCTTT
CASSQDLATRGNTEAFF
>.|TRBV19|TRBJ1-5|medium-sized
TGTGCCAGTAGTGCCTACAGGGATAATCAGCCCCAGCATTTT
CASSAYRDNQPQHF
>.|TRBV6-5|TRBJ1-3|.
TGTGCCAGCAGTTACAGGGGTGGAAACACCATATATTTT
CASSYRGGNTIYF